This passage covers 20 T cell receptor beta chains from one sample sequenced in a study of PD-L1 blockade in urothelial cancer (TCRdb year 2017). Library creation used the immunoSEQ multiplex PCR assay. TCRdb obtained this table from immuneACCESS and retained in-frame rearrangements with V and J assigned. These tables miss some clones; where compared with another copy, unresolved V genes account for less than half of the shortfall, and the remainder is unexplained. The sample yields around 100,000 clones; roughly 87% were counted once. The ten top clones hold approximately 2% of the sample. This sample's time point label indicates: pretreatment peripheral blood. The sequencing used PBMCs, collected around atezolizumab (anti-PD-L1) treatment. The receptors were sampled from a man aged 60-69 years with urothelial cancer.

The rearrangement joins TRBV28 to TRBJ1-2; D call uncertain. This CDR3 spans 13 amino acids. The V gene's germline CDR1 is MDHEN and CDR2 SYDVKM. V lost 3 bases and J 7 bases, leaving 12 bases between the germline ends. CDR3 sequence (DNA): TGTGCCAGCAGTTTTTCTAATCGGGTTGGCTACACCTTC. It specifies CASSFSNRVGYTF.

This clone has a single count. The chain links TRBV2 to TRBJ2-5; D may be TRBD2 (5 bases). Trimming took 4 bases from V and 4 from J, leaving 19 bases between them. CDR3 length equals 16 residues. Germline V gives CDR1 SNHLY, CDR2 FYNNEI. DNA for the CDR3: TGTGCCAGCAGTGTCTTTAGCGTCGGTGGAGTAGAGACCCAGTACTTC. It is translated as CASSVFSVGGVETQYF.

For the CDR3, the DNA is TGTGCCAGCAGCGCCCCGGGACTAGCGTCAAGAGAGCTGTTTTTT. It codes for CASSAPGLASRELFF. This chain links TRBV4-2 with TRBJ2-2; TRBD2 matches at 10 bases. The V segment lost 5 bases and the J segment 11 bases; nucleotides outside the gene matches: 11. CDR1 and CDR2 (germline): LGHNA, YNFKEQ. This CDR3 region has 15 residues.

This rearrangement joins TRBV28 to TRBJ1-1, with D possibly matching TRBD1 (5 bases). The CDR3 has 15 residues. CDR1 and CDR2 from the germline V gene are MDHEN and SYDVKM. Trimming cost V 2 bases and J 0 bases, with 10 bases left between them. This CDR3 reads CASSLAAGMNTEAFF. The CDR3 coding sequence is TGTGCCAGCAGTTTAGCAGCAGGGATGAACACTGAAGCTTTCTTT.

This clone occurred a few times. The gene calls are TRBV4-2 and TRBJ2-7, with a tentative D call TRBD1 (5 bases). V lost 0 bases, J lost 5 bases, and 11 bases lay in between. CDR3 length: 14 residues. Germline V lookup: CDR1 LGHNA, CDR2 YNFKEQ. The CDR3 bases are TGTGCCAGCAGCCAAGAAGGGGCCCAGAACGAGCAGTACTTC. Protein: CASSQEGAQNEQYF.

V usage is TRBV5-1 and J usage is TRBJ2-2; 7 nucleotides line up with TRBD1. Unmatched junction bases numbered 0, after V lost 1 base and J lost 0 bases. In germline, CDR1 is SGHRS, CDR2 YFSETQ. The CDR3 totals 15 residues. CDR3 sequence: CASSLQGANTGELFF. As DNA, the CDR3 is TGCGCCAGCAGCTTGCAGGGGGCGAACACCGGGGAGCTGTTTTTT. Drawing the rest from reference TRBV5-1 and TRBJ2-2, the complete variable domain is KAGVTQTPRYLIKTRGQQVTLSCSPISGHRSVSWYQQTPGQGLQFLFEYFSETQRNKGNFPGRFSGRQFSNSRSEMNVSTLELGDSALYLCASSLQGANTGELFFGEGSRLTVL.

In this sample, this clone turned up a few times. The chain employs TRBV28 and TRBJ2-7; D possibly corresponds to TRBD2 (6 bases). Germline loops: CDR1 MDHEN, CDR2 SYDVKM. V shed 5 bases and J shed 6 bases, with 29 bases lying between them. This CDR3 region has 18 residues. In DNA form, the CDR3 reads TGTGCCAGCAGTCCGGTGGCTAGCGATCTCGGGGACCGGAGCGAGCAGTACTTC. It encodes CASSPVASDLGDRSEQYF.

The chain has TRBV5-1 and TRBJ2-7; D may be TRBD2 (6 bases). Germline V gives CDR1 SGHRS, CDR2 YFSETQ. The CDR3 has 14 residues. The V end lost 3 bases, the J end lost 7 bases, and 17 bases lay between the germline ends. The CDR3 protein is CASSSTSGVDEQYF. The CDR3 nucleotides read TGCGCCAGCAGCTCAACCTCGGGGGTGGATGAGCAGTACTTC.

This rearrangement joins TRBV7-2 to TRBJ1-2; D gene ambiguous. Germline CDR1 SGHTA, CDR2 FQGNSA. V shed 4 bases and J shed 4 bases, with 10 bases lying between them. The CDR3 has 13 amino acids. The CDR3 DNA follows: TGTGCCAGCAGCTCCCGGTTCGGCTATGGCTACACCTTC. Its translation: CASSSRFGYGYTF.

This clone was seen only a few times. The chain recombines TRBV5-1 with TRBJ1-4; 9 positions match TRBD1. Germline loops: CDR1 SGHRS, CDR2 YFSETQ. CDR3 size: 15 residues. After removal of 4 bases from V and 2 bases from J, the junction contained 3 bases not matched to a gene. DNA of the CDR3: TGCGCCAGCAGCGTCACAGGGGGCACTAATGAAAAACTGTTTTTT. Encoded protein: CASSVTGGTNEKLFF.

In its sample, this clone was seen once. The chain links TRBV6-1 to TRBJ1-5; no firm D call. Germline CDR1 MNHNS, CDR2 SASEGT. V gave up 6 bases and J gave up 6 bases, with 15 bases separating them. The CDR3 contains 14 residues. This chain's CDR3 is CASRATGSGQPQHF. The CDR3 DNA follows: TGTGCCAGCAGAGCCACGGGGTCCGGTCAGCCCCAGCATTTT.

The gene calls are TRBV19 and TRBJ2-5; 7 nucleotides match TRBD2. This CDR3 spans 14 amino acids. Trimming at V came to 0 bases and at J to 7 bases, leaving 5 bases not matched to a gene. Germline CDR1 is LNHDA and CDR2 is SQIVND (reference sequence). DNA of the CDR3: TGTGCCAGTAGTATAGACAGCAGGGAGGGGACCCAGTACTTC. Translation gives CASSIDSREGTQYF.

The chain links TRBV11-3 to TRBJ2-1, with TRBD2 matching over 12 bases. Germline CDR1 and CDR2: SGHNT and YENEEA. With V trimmed by 3 bases and J by 4 bases, 4 bases remained unmatched. The CDR3 has 16 residues. The DNA for the CDR3 is TGTGCCAGCAGCTTGGCTAGCGGGGGGGGATACAATGAGCAGTTCTTC. The encoded protein is CASSLASGGGYNEQFF.

The CDR3 loop reads CASSPGFYEQYF. The CDR3 coding sequence is TGTGCCAGCAGTCCAGGGTTCTACGAGCAGTACTTC. The rearrangement uses TRBV28 and TRBJ2-7; D may be TRBD1 (5 bases). The CDR3 extends over 12 amino acids. The germline CDR1 and CDR2 sequences are MDHEN and SYDVKM. The V end lost 5 bases, the J end lost 3 bases, and 8 bases lay between the germline ends.

The gene calls are TRBV7-9 and TRBJ2-7, with TRBD1 as a possible D gene (5 bases). CDR1 and CDR2 (germline): SEHNR, FQNEAQ (reference sequence). This CDR3 has 15 amino acids. The ends were cut back, 1 base at V and 5 bases at J, with 15 bases in the middle. This chain's CDR3 is CASSLGSQGAHEQYF. In nucleotides, the CDR3 is TGTGCCAGCAGCTTAGGTTCCCAGGGTGCCCACGAGCAGTACTTC.

J is TRBJ2-1 and V is TRBV9, with 11 bases fitting TRBD2. The germline gives CDR1 SGDLS, CDR2 YYNGEE. This CDR3 has 15 amino acids. V dropped 1 base and J dropped 5; count of bases not matched to a gene: 2. The CDR3 is CASSVLAGGHNEQFF. The CDR3 nucleotides are TGTGCCAGCAGCGTACTAGCGGGAGGACACAATGAGCAGTTCTTC.

The rearrangement joins TRBV5-6 to TRBJ1-5, with D unresolved. CDR1 is SGHDT, CDR2 YYEEEE, per germline. V dropped 2 bases and J dropped 3 bases, with 12 bases sitting between them. The CDR3 is 15 amino acids. The CDR3 loop reads CASSFATDYNQPQHF. CDR3 in DNA: TGTGCCAGCAGCTTCGCGACGGACTACAATCAGCCCCAGCATTTT.

The J gene is TRBJ1-2, the V gene TRBV18; D not resolved. The length of the CDR3 is 14 residues. V gave up 2 bases and J gave up 3 bases, with 10 bases separating them. CDR1 and CDR2 (germline): KGHSH, LQKENI. CDR3 nucleotide sequence: TGTGCCAGCTCACCAGGAGTTCATGACTATGGCTACACCTTC. Protein sequence: CASSPGVHDYGYTF.

This sequence joins TRBV2 and TRBJ1-3; no definite D call. Trimming cost V 2 bases and J 7 bases, with 18 bases left between them. CDR3 length: 16 residues. The germline V gene has CDR1 SNHLY and CDR2 FYNNEI. The CDR3 is CASSELRDLRANTIYF. The CDR3 region has the DNA TGTGCCAGCAGTGAATTAAGAGACCTCCGAGCGAACACCATATATTTT.

The CDR3: CASRSRAGNTIYF. The CDR3 DNA follows: TGTGCCAGCAGGTCCAGGGCTGGAAACACCATATATTTT. This chain joins TRBV6-1 and TRBJ1-3; D might be TRBD1 (5 bases). The CDR3 has 13 amino acids. Germline CDR1 MNHNS, CDR2 SASEGT. Trimming cost V 6 bases and J 2 bases, with 8 bases left between them.